This T cell receptor (beta chain) is drawn from a study of regulatory T cells in long-lasting Graves disease. Study-level background: Graves' patients, diagnosed recently, had received antithyroid drugs under 3 months.

This CDR3 contains 16 residues. The germline gives CDR1 MDHEN, CDR2 SYDVKM. Notes on this clonotype: What it binds is not known. A read error may produce the germline difference seen at one junction end.

Both iRepertoire HTBI primers and Arm-PCR of CDR3 regions were used to build the TCR beta libraries. TCRdb re-analysed the multiplex PCR reads in MiXCR, keeping a single row per CDR3 protein. Of a few hundred thousand distinct CDR3 sequences listed, over 15% are singletons. The time point was: newly diagnosed GD, antithyroid drugs for less than 3 months. From PBMCs, RNA was extracted and then used to make the TCR library. Study-wide results and caveats: Patients with persistent disease showed a bias toward TRBV28, TRBJ1-2 and TRBJ2-5.

Another study also made use of these data, one on T cells in Graves' hyperthyroidism and ophthalmopathy.

The rearrangement joins TRBV28 to TRBJ2-7, with TRBD2 identical over 13 bases. The sequence derives from a woman aged 18-29 years with Graves disease. Sequenced material: peripheral blood mononuclear cells (PBMCs), taken at new diagnosis, from a patient treated with antithyroid drugs. The CDR3 DNA reads as TGTGCCAGCTCTTCCGCCGGACTAGCGGGGGCCTACAAGCAGTACTTC. This encodes CASSSAGLAGAYKQYF. Combining the CDR3 with reference TRBV28 and TRBJ2-7 gives the whole variable domain DVKVTQSSRYLVKRTGEKVFLECVQDMDHENMFWYRQDPGLGLRLIYFSYDVKMKEKGDIPEGYSVSREKKERFSLILESASTNQTSMYLCASSSAGLAGAYKQYFGPGTRLTVT.